These 28 T cell receptor beta chains came from one sample sequenced in a study of vaccination and CD4 T cells after COVID-19. Documented treatment: roughly 10-day PBMC culture with coronavirus spike peptide pools or control peptides (ViraFEST assay). Once obtained from cultured CD4+ T cells, the DNA was sequenced using the Oncomine TCR Beta short-read assay. One entry per CDR3 protein, called by TCRdb with MiXCR from the PCR reads. The sample has about 12,000 distinct CDR3 sequences, just over 20% seen once. These receptors have no identified antigens. This material consisted of CD4+ T cells from blood, cultured in vitro, taken before SARS-CoV-2 vaccination. The receptors here all came from a human donor who received a COVID-19 vaccine.

V and J are TRBV7-2 and TRBJ1-2; no clear D gene. CDR1 is SGHTA and CDR2 is FQGNSA in the germline V gene. This CDR3 is 14 amino acids long. Trimming pared 1 base from V and 1 base from J, leaving 7 bases between. DNA of the CDR3: TGTGCCAGCAGCTTAGATCCGGTTAACTATGGCTACACCTTC. Encoded protein: CASSLDPVNYGYTF.

V gene TRBV7-9 combines with J gene TRBJ1-2; possibly TRBD1 for D (6 bases). V was pared by 5 bases and J by 0 bases, with 10 bases between. There are 14 residues in the CDR3. Per germline, CDR1 SEHNR and CDR2 FQNEAQ (reference sequence). The CDR3, as DNA: TGTGCCAGCAGCCCAGGGGAAGCTAACTATGGCTACACCTTC. Translated: CASSPGEANYGYTF.

By share, this clonotype ranks as medium-sized. The chain has TRBV24-1 and TRBJ2-3; weak D call: TRBD1 (6 bases). Trimming removed 1 base at V and 2 bases at J, with 12 bases between. Germline V gene sequence: CDR1 KGHDR, CDR2 SFDVKD. The CDR3 spans 16 residues. DNA of the CDR3: TGTGCCACCAGTGATTTAAGAGGGGGATACACAGATACGCAGTATTTT. It is translated as CATSDLRGGYTDTQYF.

The chain carries TRBV29-1 and TRBJ1-2; tentatively, D is TRBD1 (6 bases). Germline CDR1 and CDR2: SQVTM and ANQGSEA. This CDR3 contains 14 residues. V lost 4 bases to trimming and J lost 5 bases, with 17 bases between them. This chain's CDR3 is CSVGATGKDYGYTF. The CDR3 region has the DNA TGCAGCGTTGGAGCCACAGGGAAAGATTATGGCTACACCTTC.

This clonotype was counted only a few times. V and J are TRBV6-4 and TRBJ1-2; D is ambiguous. This CDR3 has 13 residues. Trimming took off 0 bases at V and 4 bases at J, with 6 bases between the two ends. Germline CDR1 and CDR2: MRHNA and SNTAGT. The CDR3: CASSDSAGYGYTF. The DNA of the CDR3 is TGTGCCAGCAGTGACTCGGCAGGCTATGGCTACACCTTC.

This clonotype was counted only a few times. The rearrangement uses TRBV5-1 and TRBJ1-2; 7 bases are shared with TRBD1. J lost 13 bases, V lost 3 bases, and 12 bases had no gene match. The CDR3 spans 13 residues. Germline CDR1 and CDR2: SGHRS and YFSETQ. The CDR3 sequence: CASSYDRVMGLTF. As DNA, the CDR3 is TGCGCCAGCAGCTACGACAGGGTAATGGGCCTCACCTTC.

V gene TRBV10-2 combines with J gene TRBJ2-7, with 9 bases aligning to TRBD1. The CDR3 length is 16 residues. Germline CDR1 is WSHSY and CDR2 is SAAADI. Trimming took 9 bases from V and 7 from J; bases not matched to a gene: 19. The CDR3 reads CARAYRGPWELREQYF. The CDR3 coding sequence is TGCGCCAGGGCCTACAGGGGGCCGTGGGAGCTTCGAGAGCAGTACTTC.

V usage is TRBV19 and J usage is TRBJ2-5; tentatively, D is TRBD2 (7 bases). V was pared by 6 bases and J by 3 bases, with 14 bases between. The CDR3 consists of 14 residues. The germline gives CDR1 LNHDA, CDR2 SQIVND (reference sequence). The CDR3 coding sequence is TGTGCCAGTAGCAAGGGGGGGGTAAAAGAGACCCAGTACTTC. Protein: CASSKGGVKETQYF.

This clonotype was detected a few times. The CDR3 nucleotides read TGTGCCAGCAGCTTAGGCTCCGGGGACAGGCAGTTCTTC. It translates to CASSLGSGDRQFF. V and J are TRBV7-7 and TRBJ2-1; 7 bases fit TRBD1. The V segment lost 1 base and the J segment 12 bases; nucleotides outside the gene matches: 6. The CDR3 is 13 residues long. Germline CDR1 is SSHAT and CDR2 is FNYEAQ (reference sequence).

This clonotype showed up just once. The chain joins TRBV5-1 to TRBJ2-5; D assignment may be TRBD1 or TRBD2 (5 bases each). CDR3 length: 14 residues. V lost 0 bases, J lost 1 base, and 7 bases lay in between. From germline, CDR1 is SGHRS and CDR2 YFSETQ. The CDR3 region has the DNA TGCGCCAGCAGCTTGGCGGGGACCCAAGAGACCCAGTACTTC. Its translation: CASSLAGTQETQYF.

CDR3 bases: TGTGCCAGCAGTTTATCGGGCCCATCCGTCAGTGGTGAAGCTTTCTTT. Amino acid sequence: CASSLSGPSVSGEAFF. The chain recombines TRBV27 with TRBJ1-1, with no clear D. Looked up from germline, CDR1 is MNHEY and CDR2 is SMNVEV (reference sequence). V was shortened by 0 bases and J by 7 bases, with 18 bases between the two germline ends. The CDR3 is made up of 16 amino acids.

The sample holds a few counts of this clonotype. The V gene is TRBV27, the J gene TRBJ2-2; D possibly uses TRBD1 or TRBD2 (5 bases each). The CDR3 extends over 14 amino acids. Germline V gene sequence: CDR1 MNHEY, CDR2 SMNVEV (reference sequence). V shed 0 bases and J shed 4 bases, with 6 bases lying between them. CDR3 protein: CASSLSGATGELFF. DNA for the CDR3: TGTGCCAGCAGTTTATCCGGGGCCACCGGGGAGCTGTTTTTT.

The chain joins TRBV21-1 to TRBJ2-3. TRBV21-1 is tagged as a pseudogene. The CDR3 loop spans 16 amino acids. CDR3 DNA sequence: TGTGCCAGCAGCAAAGTCGAACTGGTCTTCACAGATACGCAGTATTTT. Translating gives CASSKVELVFTDTQYF.

The rearrangement links TRBV3-1 to TRBJ2-3; D may be TRBD1 or TRBD2 (5 bases each). Germline CDR1 and CDR2: LGHDT and YNNKEL (reference sequence). The CDR3 spans 14 residues. With 5 bases removed from V and 9 bases from J, the gap between germline ends came to 18 bases. Written as DNA, the CDR3 is TGTGCCAGCAGCTCCGCCGAGGGGCGCTGGACGCAGTATTTT. Its translation is CASSSAEGRWTQYF.

This clonotype was seen only a few times. The gene calls are TRBV4-2 and TRBJ2-5; D gene uncertain. Germline CDR1 and CDR2: LGHNA and YNFKEQ. Trimming pared 1 base from V and 4 bases from J, leaving 4 bases between. The CDR3 spans 12 residues. CDR3 coding DNA: TGTGCCAGCAGCCAAGGACGAGAGACCCAGTACTTC. The encoded protein is CASSQGRETQYF.

The V gene is TRBV9, the J gene TRBJ1-2; possibly TRBD1 for D (5 bases). V lost 4 bases to trimming and J lost 2 bases, with 9 bases between them. Germline CDR1 and CDR2: SGDLS and YYNGEE. The CDR3 consists of 13 residues. CDR3 in DNA: TGTGCCAGCAGCTTAGGGGACAACTATGGCTACACCTTC. This translates into CASSLGDNYGYTF.

This clonotype was seen a few times. The rearrangement joins TRBV6-1 to TRBJ2-7; D may be TRBD2 (7 bases). The germline V and J ends were trimmed by 6 bases and 0 bases, with 21 bases remaining between them. CDR3 length equals 17 residues. The V gene's germline CDR1 is MNHNS and CDR2 SASEGT. Here the CDR3 DNA reads TGTGCCAGCAGAGTAGGGGGGGCTGCGCGAAACTCCTACGAGCAGTACTTC. This encodes CASRVGGAARNSYEQYF.

This rearrangement joins TRBV30 to TRBJ1-4; 8 bases fit TRBD1. CDR1 and CDR2 (germline): GTSNPN, SVGIG (reference sequence). The junction had 5 bases not matched to a gene; V was cut back by 1 base and J by 7 bases. The CDR3 totals 14 residues. The CDR3 region is CAWSGRQGREKLFF. In DNA, the CDR3 is TGTGCCTGGAGTGGGAGACAGGGGCGTGAAAAACTGTTTTTT.

CDR3 sequence: CASSARAGNTIYF. In DNA form, the CDR3 reads TGTGCCAGCAGCGCTCGGGCCGGAAACACCATATATTTT. The V call is TRBV12-3 or TRBV12-4, the J call TRBJ1-3; D is unclear. CDR3 length equals 13 residues. The V gene lost 6 bases and the J gene lost 4 bases, with 10 bases spanning the gap.

The chain's CDR3 is CAWSDGRGGTEAFF. The CDR3, as DNA: TGTGCCTGGAGTGATGGGAGGGGAGGTACTGAAGCTTTCTTT. The chain joins TRBV30 to TRBJ1-1; tentatively, D is TRBD1 (5 bases). The CDR3 has 14 amino acids. V lost 1 base, J lost 5 bases, and 14 bases lay in between. CDR1 and CDR2 from the germline V gene are GTSNPN and SVGIG (reference sequence).

There are a few counts of this clonotype. V gene TRBV7-2 combines with J gene TRBJ2-2; D is uncertain. The V end lost 5 bases, the J end lost 6 bases, and 7 bases lay between the germline ends. Germline V gene lookup returns CDR1 SGHTA and CDR2 FQGNSA. This CDR3 spans 12 amino acids. DNA for the CDR3: TGTGCCAGCAGCCTCAGCTCCGGGGAGCTGTTTTTT. Translated: CASSLSSGELFF.

J is TRBJ1-1 and V is TRBV28; 7 positions match TRBD1. This CDR3 has 15 residues. CDR1 MDHEN and CDR2 SYDVKM come from the germline V gene. Trimming at V came to 8 bases and at J to 5 bases, leaving 14 bases not matched to a gene. CDR3 sequence (DNA): TGTGCCAGCCGCCCCATGGAGGGGGCATTAACTGAAGCTTTCTTT. Its translation: CASRPMEGALTEAFF.

V and J are TRBV18 and TRBJ1-5; 11 bases align to TRBD1. The germline V gene has CDR1 KGHSH and CDR2 LQKENI. The CDR3 totals 15 residues. The junction had 7 bases not matched to a gene; V was cut back by 6 bases and J by 6 bases. CDR3 sequence reads: CASSRDRGESQPQHF. CDR3 in DNA: TGTGCCAGCTCCCGGGACAGGGGGGAGAGTCAGCCCCAGCATTTT.

The chain recombines TRBV5-1 with TRBJ2-7; 13 bases align to TRBD2. The ends lost 2 bases at V and 6 bases at J; junction bases unmatched: 5. The CDR3 has 15 amino acids. Germline V gene data show CDR1 as SGHRS and CDR2 as YFSETQ. CDR3 coding DNA: TGCGCCAGCAGCTTAACTAGCGGGGGGGCCCTCGAGCAGTACTTC. It is translated as CASSLTSGGALEQYF.

This clonotype appeared a few times. CDR3 residues: CASSLKVPDTQYF. The CDR3, as DNA: TGTGCCAGCAGTTTAAAAGTCCCAGATACGCAGTATTTT. The J gene is TRBJ2-3, the V gene TRBV27, with D unresolved. Per germline, CDR1 MNHEY and CDR2 SMNVEV (reference sequence). The CDR3 runs to 13 residues. Trimming removed 2 bases from V and 4 bases from J, with 7 bases in between.

The chain combines TRBV12-5 with TRBJ2-6; 8 bases fit TRBD1. CDR3 length: 16 amino acids. Looked up from germline, CDR1 is LGHNT and CDR2 is FRNRAP. Trimming at V came to 4 bases and at J to 1 base, leaving 3 bases not matched to a gene. The CDR3 DNA reads as TGTGCTAGTGGTTCGTGGACAGGGTCTGGGGCCAACGTCCTGACTTTC. Protein: CASGSWTGSGANVLTF.

The table lists this clonotype with a few counts. This chain links TRBV19 with TRBJ1-2, with D tentatively TRBD1 (5 bases). This CDR3 is built from 12 residues. The V gene lost 7 bases and the J gene lost 8 bases, with 14 bases spanning the gap. CDR1 LNHDA and CDR2 SQIVND come from the germline V gene (reference sequence). For the CDR3, the DNA is TGTGCCAGTATCGGGAGGGGAGAAGGCTACACCTTC. Translation gives CASIGRGEGYTF.

This clonotype was detected a few times. The chain couples TRBV20-1 to TRBJ2-7; weak D call: TRBD2 (6 bases). Trimming pared 1 base from V and 2 bases from J, leaving 12 bases between. This CDR3 comprises 14 residues. CDR1 and CDR2 from the germline V gene are DFQATT and SNEGSKA (reference sequence). The CDR3 DNA sequence: TGCAGTGCTAGAGGGGGGACTGCTACCTACGAGCAGTACTTC. It yields the protein CSARGGTATYEQYF.